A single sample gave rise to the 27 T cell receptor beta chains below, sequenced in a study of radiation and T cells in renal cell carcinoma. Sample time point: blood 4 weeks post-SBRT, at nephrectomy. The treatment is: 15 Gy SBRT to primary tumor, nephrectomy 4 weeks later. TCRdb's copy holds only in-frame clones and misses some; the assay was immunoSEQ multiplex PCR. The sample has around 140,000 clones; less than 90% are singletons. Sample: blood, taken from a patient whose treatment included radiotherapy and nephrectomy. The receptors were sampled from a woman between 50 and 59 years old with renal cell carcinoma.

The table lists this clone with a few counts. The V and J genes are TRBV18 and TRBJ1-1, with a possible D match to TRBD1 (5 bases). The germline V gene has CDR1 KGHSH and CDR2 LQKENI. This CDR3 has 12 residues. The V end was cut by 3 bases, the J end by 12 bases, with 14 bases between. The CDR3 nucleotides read TGTGCCAGCTCACCCCGAGCGGGGGGGACTTTCTTT. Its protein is CASSPRAGGTFF.

In DNA, the CDR3 is TGTGCCAGCAGCCAAGGACAGGACTATGGCTACACCTTC. Encoded protein: CASSQGQDYGYTF. The chain carries TRBV14 and TRBJ1-2; D might be TRBD1 (6 bases). Per germline, CDR1 SGHDN and CDR2 FVKESK. This CDR3 contains 13 residues. With 1 base removed from V and 3 bases from J, the gap between germline ends came to 6 bases.

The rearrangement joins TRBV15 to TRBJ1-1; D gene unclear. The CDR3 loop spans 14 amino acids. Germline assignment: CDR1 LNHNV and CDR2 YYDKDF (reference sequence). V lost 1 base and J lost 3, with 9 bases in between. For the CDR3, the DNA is TGTGCCACCAGCAGAGGGCGATCGGACACTGAAGCTTTCTTT. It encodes CATSRGRSDTEAFF.

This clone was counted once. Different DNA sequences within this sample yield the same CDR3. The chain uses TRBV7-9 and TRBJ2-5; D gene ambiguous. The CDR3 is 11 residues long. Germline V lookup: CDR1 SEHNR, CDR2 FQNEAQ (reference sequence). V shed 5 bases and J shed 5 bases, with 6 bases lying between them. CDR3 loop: CASSPQETQYF. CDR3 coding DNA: TGTGCCAGCAGCCCGCAGGAGACCCAGTACTTC.

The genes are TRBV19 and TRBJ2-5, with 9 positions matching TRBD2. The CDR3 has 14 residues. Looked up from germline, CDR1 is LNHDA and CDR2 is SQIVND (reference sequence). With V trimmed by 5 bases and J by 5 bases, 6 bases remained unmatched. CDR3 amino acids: CASSVAGAQETQYF. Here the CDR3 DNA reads TGTGCCAGTAGTGTAGCGGGGGCCCAGGAGACCCAGTACTTC.

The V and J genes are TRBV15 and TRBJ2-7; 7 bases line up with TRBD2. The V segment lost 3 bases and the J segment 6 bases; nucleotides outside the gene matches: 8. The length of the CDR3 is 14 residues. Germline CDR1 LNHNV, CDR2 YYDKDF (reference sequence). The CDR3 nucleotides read TGTGCCACCAGCAGCTTCCAGGGAGGGGTCGAGCAGTACTTC. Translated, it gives CATSSFQGGVEQYF.

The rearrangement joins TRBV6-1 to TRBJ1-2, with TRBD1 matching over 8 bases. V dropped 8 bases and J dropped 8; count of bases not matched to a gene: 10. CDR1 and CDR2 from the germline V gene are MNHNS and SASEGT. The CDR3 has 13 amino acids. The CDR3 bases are TGTGCCAGCGTGGGCAGGGGGCGCTTCGGCTACACCTTC. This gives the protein CASVGRGRFGYTF.

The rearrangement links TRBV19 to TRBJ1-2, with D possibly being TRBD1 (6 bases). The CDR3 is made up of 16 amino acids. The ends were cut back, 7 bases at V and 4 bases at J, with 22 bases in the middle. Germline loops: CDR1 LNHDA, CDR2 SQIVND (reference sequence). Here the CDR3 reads CASTPRGEGDGYGYTF. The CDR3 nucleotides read TGTGCCAGTACCCCGAGGGGGGAAGGGGACGGCTATGGCTACACCTTC.

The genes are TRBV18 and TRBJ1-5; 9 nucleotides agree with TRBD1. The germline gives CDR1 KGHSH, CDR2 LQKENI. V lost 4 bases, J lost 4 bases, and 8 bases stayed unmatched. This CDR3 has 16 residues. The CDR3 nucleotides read TGTGCCAGCTCACTATCGACAGGGGGTGGTAATCAGCCCCAGCATTTT. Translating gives CASSLSTGGGNQPQHF.

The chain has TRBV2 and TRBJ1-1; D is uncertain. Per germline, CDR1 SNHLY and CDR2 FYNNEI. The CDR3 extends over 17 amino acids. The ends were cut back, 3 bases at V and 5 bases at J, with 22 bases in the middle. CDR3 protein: CASSDDPDGPSGTEAFF. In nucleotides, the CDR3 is TGTGCCAGCAGTGACGACCCGGACGGCCCAAGTGGGACTGAAGCTTTCTTT.

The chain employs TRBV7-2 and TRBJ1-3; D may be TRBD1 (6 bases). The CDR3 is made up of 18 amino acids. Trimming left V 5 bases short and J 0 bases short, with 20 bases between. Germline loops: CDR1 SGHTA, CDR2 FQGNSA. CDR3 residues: CASSRGGWTARSGNTIYF. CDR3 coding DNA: TGTGCCAGCAGCCGCGGGGGGTGGACAGCTCGCTCTGGAAACACCATATATTTT.

The CDR3 DNA reads as TGTGCCAGCAGCTTGTCGCGGACAGGGAGGCCTGAAGCTTTCTTT. Translated, it gives CASSLSRTGRPEAFF. This rearrangement joins TRBV5-4 to TRBJ1-1, with TRBD1 matching over 8 bases. CDR1 is SGHNT and CDR2 is YYREEE in the germline V gene (reference sequence). The J segment lost 6 bases and the V segment lost 1 base, leaving 8 bases of the junction unmatched. CDR3 length equals 15 residues.

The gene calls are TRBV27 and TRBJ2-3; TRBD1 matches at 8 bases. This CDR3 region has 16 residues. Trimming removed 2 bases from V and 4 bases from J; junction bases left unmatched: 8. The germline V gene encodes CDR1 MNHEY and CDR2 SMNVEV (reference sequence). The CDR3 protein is CASSLLWTGNPDTQYF. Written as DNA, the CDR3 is TGTGCCAGCAGTTTACTCTGGACAGGGAACCCAGATACGCAGTATTTT.

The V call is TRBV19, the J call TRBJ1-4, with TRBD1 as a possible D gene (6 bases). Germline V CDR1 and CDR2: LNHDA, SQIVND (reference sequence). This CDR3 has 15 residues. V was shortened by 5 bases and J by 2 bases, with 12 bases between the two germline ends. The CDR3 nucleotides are TGTGCCAGTAGTTCAGGGAGGGGGACTAATGAAAAACTGTTTTTT. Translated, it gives CASSSGRGTNEKLFF.

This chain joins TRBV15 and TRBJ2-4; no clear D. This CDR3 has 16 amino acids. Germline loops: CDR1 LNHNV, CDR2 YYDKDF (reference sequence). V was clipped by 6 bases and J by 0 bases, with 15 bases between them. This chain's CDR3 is CATRNRDSLAKNIQYF. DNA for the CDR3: TGTGCCACCAGAAACAGAGATAGTTTAGCCAAAAACATTCAGTACTTC.

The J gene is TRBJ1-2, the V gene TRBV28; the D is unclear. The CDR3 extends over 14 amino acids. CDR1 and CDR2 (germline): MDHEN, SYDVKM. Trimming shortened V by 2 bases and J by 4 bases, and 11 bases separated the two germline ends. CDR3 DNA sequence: TGTGCCAGCAGTTTAGCGGCCAGAATCTATGGCTACACCTTC. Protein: CASSLAARIYGYTF.

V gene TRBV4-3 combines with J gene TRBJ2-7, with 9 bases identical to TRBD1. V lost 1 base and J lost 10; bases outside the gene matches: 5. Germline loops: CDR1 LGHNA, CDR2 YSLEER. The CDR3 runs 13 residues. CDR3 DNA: TGCGCCAGCAGCCAAGGGACAGGGGAGGGACAGTACTTC. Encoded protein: CASSQGTGEGQYF.

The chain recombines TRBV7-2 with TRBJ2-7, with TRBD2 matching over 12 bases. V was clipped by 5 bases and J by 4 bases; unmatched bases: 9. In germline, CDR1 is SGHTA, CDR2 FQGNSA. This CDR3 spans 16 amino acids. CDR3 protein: CASSHTTSGSRYEQYF. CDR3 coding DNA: TGTGCCAGCAGCCACACGACTAGCGGGAGTCGATACGAGCAGTACTTC.

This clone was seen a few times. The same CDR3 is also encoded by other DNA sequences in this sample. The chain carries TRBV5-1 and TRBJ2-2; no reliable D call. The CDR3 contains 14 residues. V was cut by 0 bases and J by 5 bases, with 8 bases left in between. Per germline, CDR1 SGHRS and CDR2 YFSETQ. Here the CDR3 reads CASSLDAATGELFF. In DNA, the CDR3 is TGCGCCAGCAGCTTGGATGCAGCTACCGGGGAGCTGTTTTTT.

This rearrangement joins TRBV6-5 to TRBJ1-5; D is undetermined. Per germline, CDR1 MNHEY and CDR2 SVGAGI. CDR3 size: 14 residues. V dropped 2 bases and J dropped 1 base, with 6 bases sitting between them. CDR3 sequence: CASSYGESNQPQHF. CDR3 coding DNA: TGTGCCAGCAGTTACGGGGAAAGCAATCAGCCCCAGCATTTT.

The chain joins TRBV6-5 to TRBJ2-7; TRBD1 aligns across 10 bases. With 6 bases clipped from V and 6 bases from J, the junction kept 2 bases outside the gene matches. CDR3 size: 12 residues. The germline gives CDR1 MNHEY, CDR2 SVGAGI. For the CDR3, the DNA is TGTGCCAGCAGACGGACAGGGGGCGAGCAGTACTTC. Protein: CASRRTGGEQYF.

This CDR3 is CASTLDARVGPQHF. The CDR3 DNA sequence: TGCGCCAGCACTCTAGACGCCCGGGTCGGGCCCCAGCATTTT. The chain uses TRBV10-2 and TRBJ1-5, with D unclear. This CDR3 is built from 14 residues. Per the germline V gene, CDR1 is WSHSY and CDR2 is SAAADI. V was shortened by 7 bases and J by 9 bases, with 19 bases between the two germline ends.

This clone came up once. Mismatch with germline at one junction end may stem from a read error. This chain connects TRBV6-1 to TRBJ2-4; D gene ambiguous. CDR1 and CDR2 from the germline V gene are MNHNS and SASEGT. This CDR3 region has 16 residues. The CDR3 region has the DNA TGTGCCAGCAGTGAAGCTTTCCTTGCCACTAAAAAAATTCAGTACTTC. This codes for CASSEAFLATKKIQYF.

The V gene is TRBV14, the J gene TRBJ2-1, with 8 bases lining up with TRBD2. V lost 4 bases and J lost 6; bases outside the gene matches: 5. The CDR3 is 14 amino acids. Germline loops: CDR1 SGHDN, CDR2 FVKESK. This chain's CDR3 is CASSREREFNEQFF. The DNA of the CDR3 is TGTGCCAGCAGCCGCGAGCGGGAGTTCAATGAGCAGTTCTTC.

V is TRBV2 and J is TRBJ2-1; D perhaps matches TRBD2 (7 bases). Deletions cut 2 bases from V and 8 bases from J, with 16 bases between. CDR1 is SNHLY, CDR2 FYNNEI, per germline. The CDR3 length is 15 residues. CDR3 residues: CASSEKGGAWDEQFF. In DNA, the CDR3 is TGTGCCAGCAGTGAAAAGGGGGGGGCCTGGGATGAGCAGTTCTTC.

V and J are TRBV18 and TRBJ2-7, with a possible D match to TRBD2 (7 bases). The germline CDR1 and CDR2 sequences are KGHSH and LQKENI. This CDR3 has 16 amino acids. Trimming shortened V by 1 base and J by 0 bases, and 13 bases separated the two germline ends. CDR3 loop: CASSPLSRGGSYEQYF. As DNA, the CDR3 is TGTGCCAGCTCACCACTCTCTAGGGGGGGCTCCTACGAGCAGTACTTC.

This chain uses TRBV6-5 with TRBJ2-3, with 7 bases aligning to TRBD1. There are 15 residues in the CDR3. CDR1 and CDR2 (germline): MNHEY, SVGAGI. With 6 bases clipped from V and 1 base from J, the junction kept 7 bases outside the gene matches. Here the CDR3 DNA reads TGTGCCAGCAGGGTAGGGGGCTACCGCACAGATACGCAGTATTTT. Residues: CASRVGGYRTDTQYF.